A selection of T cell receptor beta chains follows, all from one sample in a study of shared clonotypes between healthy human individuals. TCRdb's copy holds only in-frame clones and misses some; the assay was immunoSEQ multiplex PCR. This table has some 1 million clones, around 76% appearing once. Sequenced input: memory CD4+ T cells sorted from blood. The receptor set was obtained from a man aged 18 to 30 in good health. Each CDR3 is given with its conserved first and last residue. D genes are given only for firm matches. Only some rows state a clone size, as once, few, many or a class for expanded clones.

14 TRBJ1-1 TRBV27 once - TGTGCCAGCAGTTTACTCGGGGGGAACACTGAAGCTTTCTTT CASSLLGGNTEAFF
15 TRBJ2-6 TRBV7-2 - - TGTGCCAGCAGCTCTCAAGCGTCTGGGGCCAACGTCCTGACTTTC CASSSQASGANVLTF
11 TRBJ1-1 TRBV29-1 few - TGCAGCGGCACAGTGAACACTGAAGCTTTCTTT CSGTVNTEAFF
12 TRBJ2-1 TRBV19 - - TGTGCCAGTAGTACGGGGCGCAATGAGCAGTTCTTC CASSTGRNEQFF
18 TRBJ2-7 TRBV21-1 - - TGTGCCAGCAGCATCCGACAGCCGGAGCTGGGGGACTCCTACGAGCAGTACTTC CASSIRQPELGDSYEQYF
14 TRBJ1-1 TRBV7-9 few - TGTGCCAGCAGCCCGACCCAACTCGACCCTGAAGCTTTCTTT CASSPTQLDPEAFF
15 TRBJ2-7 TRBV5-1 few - TGCGCCAGCAGCCTAAGGGGGGGCGGCTCCTACGAGCAGTACTTC CASSLRGGGSYEQYF
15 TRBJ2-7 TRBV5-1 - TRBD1 TGCGCCAGCAGCTCCGGGACAGGGGGCTTAATCGAGCAGTACTTC CASSSGTGGLIEQYF
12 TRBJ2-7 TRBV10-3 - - TGTGCCAGCTCGTCCTTCACCTACGAGCAGTACTTC CASSSFTYEQYF
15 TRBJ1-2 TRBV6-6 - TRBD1 TGTGCCAGCAGCGAACCCGGACAGGGGAACTATGGCTACACCTTC CASSEPGQGNYGYTF
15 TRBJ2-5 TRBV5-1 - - TGCGCCAGCAGCTTGCCAAGCGGAGGGCAAGAGACCCAGTACTTC CASSLPSGGQETQYF
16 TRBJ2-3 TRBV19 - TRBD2 TGTGCCAGTAGTGCCGGGACTAGCGGACGCACAGATACGCAGTATTTT CASSAGTSGRTDTQYF
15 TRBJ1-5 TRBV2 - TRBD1 TGTGCCAGCAGGGTGGCCGGGACAGCTAATCAGCCCCAGCATTTT CASRVAGTANQPQHF
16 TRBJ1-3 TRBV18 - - TGTGCCAGCTCACTCCAGGGTCGGGCCTCTGGAAACACCATATATTTT CASSLQGRASGNTIYF
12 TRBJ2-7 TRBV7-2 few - TGTGCCAGCAGCCCCCGTACCTACGAGCAGTACTTC CASSPRTYEQYF
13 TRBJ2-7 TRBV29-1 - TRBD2 TGCAGCGTTGAAGAGGAGACTAGCCTAGAGCAGTACTTC CSVEEETSLEQYF
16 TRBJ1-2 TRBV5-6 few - TGTGCCAGCAGCTTTCAGGGGACGGCCACTTGGGGAGGCTACACCTTC CASSFQGTATWGGYTF
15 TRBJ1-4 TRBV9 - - TGTGCCAGCAGCTATAATGAGAGCCCCAATGAAAAACTGTTTTTT CASSYNESPNEKLFF
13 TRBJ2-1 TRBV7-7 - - TGTGCTAGCAGCGCGGACAGATACAATGAGCAGTTCTTC CASSADRYNEQFF
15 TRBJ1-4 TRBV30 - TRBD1 TGTGCCTGGAGTGTACTGGGACAGGGGATAGAAAAACTGTTTTTT CAWSVLGQGIEKLFF
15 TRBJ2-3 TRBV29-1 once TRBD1 TGCAGCGTTTCAGAAGGGACAGGGGGCGCAGATACGCAGTATTTT CSVSEGTGGADTQYF
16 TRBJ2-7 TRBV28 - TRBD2 TGTGCCAGCAGTCTAGGGGGGACTAGCGGGCGCCACGAGCAGTACTTC CASSLGGTSGRHEQYF
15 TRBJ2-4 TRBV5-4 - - TGTGCCAGCAGCCCGAACGAAGTAGCCAAAAACATTCAGTACTTC CASSPNEVAKNIQYF
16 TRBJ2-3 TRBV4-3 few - TGCGCCAGCAGCCAAGAAGGAGCAAGGGTCACAGATACGCAGTATTTT CASSQEGARVTDTQYF
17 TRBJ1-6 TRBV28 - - TGTGCCAGCAGTACCCCCCACAGTCTTTCCTATAATTCACCCCTCCACTTT CASSTPHSLSYNSPLHF
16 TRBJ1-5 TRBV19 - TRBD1 TGTGCCAGTAGTCAGGGGGGCAGGGGGCGGCAGCAGCCCCAGCATTTT CASSQGGRGRQQPQHF
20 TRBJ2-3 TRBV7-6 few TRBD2 TGTGCCAGCAGCTTAGGGTTACGGGGTGGTAGCGGGGGGCAAGTTGATACGCAGTATTTT CASSLGLRGGSGGQVDTQYF
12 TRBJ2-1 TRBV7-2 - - TGTGCCAGCAGCTTCTTAGCACGTGAGCAGTTCTTC CASSFLAREQFF
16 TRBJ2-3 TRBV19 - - TGTGCCAGTAGTCCTCGGACCCCGGCTAGCACAGATACGCAGTATTTT CASSPRTPASTDTQYF
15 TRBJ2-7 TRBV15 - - TGTGCCACCAGCAGAGATCGAAGGGAGGGGGCCGAGCAGTACTTC CATSRDRREGAEQYF
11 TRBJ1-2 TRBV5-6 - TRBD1 TGTGCCAGCAGCCTTGAGGGGGCCTACACCTTC CASSLEGAYTF
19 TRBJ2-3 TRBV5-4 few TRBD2 TGTGCCAGCAGACGCACTAGCGGGGGGGCGATGAGAGGTACAGATACGCAGTATTTT CASRRTSGGAMRGTDTQYF
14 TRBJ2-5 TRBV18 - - TGTGCCAGCTCACCAGTGGCAGCCCAAGAGACCCAGTACTTC CASSPVAAQETQYF
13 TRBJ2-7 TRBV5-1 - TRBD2 TGCGCCAGCAGCTTAGCGGGGCCCTACGAGCAGTACTTC CASSLAGPYEQYF
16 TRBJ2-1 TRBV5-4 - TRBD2 TGTGCCAGCAGCCCCATGGAGGGAGGGCCCTACAATGAGCAGTTCTTC CASSPMEGGPYNEQFF
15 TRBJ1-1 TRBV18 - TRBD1 TGTGCCAGCTCACCACCGGGACAGGGATGGACTGAAGCTTTCTTT CASSPPGQGWTEAFF
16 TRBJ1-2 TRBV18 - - TGTGCCAGCTCACCACCGGGAAGAACAGGGATCTATGGCTACACCTTC CASSPPGRTGIYGYTF
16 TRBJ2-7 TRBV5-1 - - TGCGCCAGCAGCCCCATCGTGGCTCTAACTTCCTACGAGCAGTACTTC CASSPIVALTSYEQYF
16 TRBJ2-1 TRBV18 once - TGTGCCAGCTCACCACCGGGCGGAGAGCTCTCCGGTGAGCAGTTCTTC CASSPPGGELSGEQFF
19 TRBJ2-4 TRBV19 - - TGTGCCAGTAGTATAGATACCCCGACAGTGGCTCTAGCCAAAAACATTCAGTACTTC CASSIDTPTVALAKNIQYF
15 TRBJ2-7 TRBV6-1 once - TGTGCCAGCAGTAAGGGTGGGGTGAGCTCCTACGAGCAGTACTTC CASSKGGVSSYEQYF
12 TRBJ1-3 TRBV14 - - TGTGCCAGCAGCCTCTATTCAAACACCATATATTTT CASSLYSNTIYF